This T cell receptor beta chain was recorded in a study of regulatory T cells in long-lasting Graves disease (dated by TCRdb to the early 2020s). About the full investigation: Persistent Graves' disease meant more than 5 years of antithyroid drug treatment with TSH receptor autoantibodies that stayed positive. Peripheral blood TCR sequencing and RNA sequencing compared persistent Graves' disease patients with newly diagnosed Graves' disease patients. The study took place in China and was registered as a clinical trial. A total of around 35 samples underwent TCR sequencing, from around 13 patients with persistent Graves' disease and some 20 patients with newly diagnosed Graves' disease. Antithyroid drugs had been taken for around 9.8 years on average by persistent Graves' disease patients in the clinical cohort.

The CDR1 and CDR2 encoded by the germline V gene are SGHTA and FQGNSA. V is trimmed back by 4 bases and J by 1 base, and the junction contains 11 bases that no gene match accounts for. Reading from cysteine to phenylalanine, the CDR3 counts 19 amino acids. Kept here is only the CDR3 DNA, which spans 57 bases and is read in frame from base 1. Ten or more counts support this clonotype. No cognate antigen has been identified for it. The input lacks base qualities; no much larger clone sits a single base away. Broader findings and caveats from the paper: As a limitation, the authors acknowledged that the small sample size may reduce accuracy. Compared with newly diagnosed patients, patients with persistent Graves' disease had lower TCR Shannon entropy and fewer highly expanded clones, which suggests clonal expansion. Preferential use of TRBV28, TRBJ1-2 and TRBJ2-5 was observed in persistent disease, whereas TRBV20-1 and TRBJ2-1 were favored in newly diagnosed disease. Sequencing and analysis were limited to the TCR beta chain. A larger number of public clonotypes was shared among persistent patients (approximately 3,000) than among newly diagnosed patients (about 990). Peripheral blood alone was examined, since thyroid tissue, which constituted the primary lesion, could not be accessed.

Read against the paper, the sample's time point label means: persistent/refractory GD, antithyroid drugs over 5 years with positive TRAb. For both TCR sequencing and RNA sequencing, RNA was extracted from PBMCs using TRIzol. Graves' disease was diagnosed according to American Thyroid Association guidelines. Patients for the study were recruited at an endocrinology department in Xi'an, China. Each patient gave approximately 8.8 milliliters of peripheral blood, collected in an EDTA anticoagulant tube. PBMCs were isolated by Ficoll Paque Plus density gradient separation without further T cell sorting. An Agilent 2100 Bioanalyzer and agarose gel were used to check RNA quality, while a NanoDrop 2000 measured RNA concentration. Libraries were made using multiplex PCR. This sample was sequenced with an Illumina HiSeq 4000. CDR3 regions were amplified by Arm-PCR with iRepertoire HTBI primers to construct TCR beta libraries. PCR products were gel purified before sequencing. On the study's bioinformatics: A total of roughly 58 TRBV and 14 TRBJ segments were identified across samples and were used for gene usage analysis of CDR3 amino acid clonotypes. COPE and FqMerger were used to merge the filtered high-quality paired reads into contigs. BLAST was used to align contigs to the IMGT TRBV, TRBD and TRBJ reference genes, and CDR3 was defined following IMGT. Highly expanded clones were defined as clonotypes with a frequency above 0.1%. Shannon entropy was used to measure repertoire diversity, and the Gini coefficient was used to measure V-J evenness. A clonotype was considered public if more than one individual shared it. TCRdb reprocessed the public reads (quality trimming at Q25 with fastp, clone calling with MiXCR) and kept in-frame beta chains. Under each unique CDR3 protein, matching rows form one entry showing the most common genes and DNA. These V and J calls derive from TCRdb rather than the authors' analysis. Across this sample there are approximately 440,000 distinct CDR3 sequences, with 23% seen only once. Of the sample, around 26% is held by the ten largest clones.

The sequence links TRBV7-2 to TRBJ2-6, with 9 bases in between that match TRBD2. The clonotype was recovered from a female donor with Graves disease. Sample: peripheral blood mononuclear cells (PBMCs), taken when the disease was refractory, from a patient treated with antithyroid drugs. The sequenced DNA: TGTGCCAGCAGCTATAGCGGGAGTGCCGCGTATTCTGGGGCCAACGTCCTGACTTTC. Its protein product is CASSYSGSAAYSGANVLTF.